These 25 T cell receptor beta chains were all obtained from the same sample, sequenced in a study of blood T cell repertoires in COVID-19. This table comes from immunoSEQ multiplex PCR, and its TCRdb copy is limited to in-frame clones, with some not included. This sample has over 25,000 clones; about 90% occur once, and the top ten carry over 2%. Sequencing was carried out using peripheral blood. All receptors derive from a man aged 45-65 years with active COVID-19.

This chain connects TRBV10-2 to TRBJ1-3, with D possibly TRBD1 on 6 matching bases. This CDR3 contains 14 residues. From germline, CDR1 is WSHSY and CDR2 SAAADI. V was pared by 4 bases and J by 4 bases, with 11 bases between. The CDR3: CASSGGPGGNTIYF. CDR3 DNA: TGCGCCAGCAGTGGGGGGCCAGGGGGAAACACCATATATTTT.

This clone has a single count. This chain joins TRBV5-1 and TRBJ2-3; D call uncertain. The CDR3 covers 15 residues. Trimming cost V 3 bases and J 1 base, with 12 bases left between them. Germline V CDR1 and CDR2: SGHRS, YFSETQ. CDR3 region: CASSSGGSRTDTQYF. CDR3 in DNA: TGCGCCAGCAGCTCCGGCGGCTCGCGCACAGATACGCAGTATTTT. The variable domain in full, completed from reference TRBV5-1 and TRBJ2-3, reads KAGVTQTPRYLIKTRGQQVTLSCSPISGHRSVSWYQQTPGQGLQFLFEYFSETQRNKGNFPGRFSGRQFSNSRSEMNVSTLELGDSALYLCASSSGGSRTDTQYFGPGTRLTVL.

The rearrangement links TRBV5-1 to TRBJ2-2, with a possible D match to TRBD1 (7 bases). This CDR3 spans 15 amino acids. Between the trimmed V and J ends, which lost 3 bases and 5 bases, there was a span of 14 bases. Germline lookup yields CDR1 SGHRS and CDR2 YFSETQ. Here the CDR3 DNA reads TGCGCCAGCAGCTCGGGGGACAGCTGGACCGGGGAGCTGTTTTTT. It specifies CASSSGDSWTGELFF.

The gene calls are TRBV29-1 and TRBJ1-2, with D possibly TRBD1 on 5 matching bases. Deletions cut 7 bases from V and 8 bases from J, with 14 bases between. Germline V gives CDR1 SQVTM, CDR2 ANQGSEA. The CDR3 loop spans 11 amino acids. In nucleotides, the CDR3 is TGCAGCGGGGACTCCCCGGAGGGCTACACCTTC. As protein: CSGDSPEGYTF.

V usage is TRBV5-1 and J usage is TRBJ2-1, with D possibly being TRBD1 (6 bases). V shed 4 bases and J shed 8 bases, with 16 bases lying between them. Germline CDR1 SGHRS, CDR2 YFSETQ. The CDR3 contains 14 residues. DNA for the CDR3: TGCGCCAGCAGCCCATTACCACAGGGCTATGAGCAGTTCTTC. This encodes CASSPLPQGYEQFF. The entire variable domain, with the rest obtained from reference TRBV5-1 and TRBJ2-1, is as follows: KAGVTQTPRYLIKTRGQQVTLSCSPISGHRSVSWYQQTPGQGLQFLFEYFSETQRNKGNFPGRFSGRQFSNSRSEMNVSTLELGDSALYLCASSPLPQGYEQFFGPGTRLTVL.

The V call is TRBV15, the J call TRBJ1-1; tentative D call: TRBD1 (5 bases). V gave up 0 bases and J gave up 3 bases, with 14 bases separating them. This CDR3 is built from 16 residues. Germline lookup yields CDR1 LNHNV and CDR2 YYDKDF (reference sequence). For the CDR3, the DNA is TGTGCCACCAGCAGAGATCGGGGCGGGACGGACACTGAAGCTTTCTTT. Its protein product is CATSRDRGGTDTEAFF.

In this sample, this clone turned up a few times. The chain joins TRBV11-2 to TRBJ2-7, with TRBD1 as a possible D gene (5 bases). The CDR3 runs 14 residues. Deletions cut 3 bases from V and 3 bases from J, with 12 bases between. Germline CDR1 SGHAT, CDR2 FQNNGV. The DNA for the CDR3 is TGTGCCAGCAGCTTTTCTCCAGGGTTCTACGAGCAGTACTTC. Its translation: CASSFSPGFYEQYF.

The rearrangement uses TRBV2 and TRBJ2-7; possibly TRBD2 for D (5 bases). The germline V gene has CDR1 SNHLY and CDR2 FYNNEI. Trimming shortened V by 10 bases and J by 6 bases, and 22 bases separated the two germline ends. The CDR3 is 14 amino acids. CDR3 residues: CATAPGGGPSEQYF. The CDR3 region has the DNA TGTGCCACAGCACCCGGCGGAGGCCCCAGCGAGCAGTACTTC.

The chain is built from TRBV5-1 and TRBJ2-2; 7 bases match TRBD2. The CDR3 runs to 13 residues. Germline lookup yields CDR1 SGHRS and CDR2 YFSETQ. The CDR3 coding sequence is TGCGCTACCGCGGGAGTGGGCACCGGGGAGCTGTTTTTT. Its protein is CATAGVGTGELFF.

The genes are TRBV18 and TRBJ2-1, with 7 bases that match TRBD2. Germline assignment: CDR1 KGHSH and CDR2 LQKENI. The CDR3 runs to 19 residues. V trimming: 1 base; J trimming: 8 bases; junction bases outside the gene matches: 20. The CDR3 region has the DNA TGTGCCAGCTCACCACGATACCCCGGAGCGGGGCGGAAAACGGATGAGCAGTTCTTC. Translation gives CASSPRYPGAGRKTDEQFF.

This chain connects TRBV28 to TRBJ2-3; 7 bases map to TRBD2. Per the germline V gene, CDR1 is MDHEN and CDR2 is SYDVKM. The V and J ends lost 2 bases and 1 base, in that order; junction bases with no gene match: 6. CDR3 length: 16 amino acids. The CDR3 reads CASSLAGGSGTDTQYF. The CDR3 nucleotides are TGTGCCAGCAGTTTAGCGGGCGGGAGCGGCACAGATACGCAGTATTTT. Full variable domain (outside the CDR3, taken from reference TRBV28 and TRBJ2-3): DVKVTQSSRYLVKRTGEKVFLECVQDMDHENMFWYRQDPGLGLRLIYFSYDVKMKEKGDIPEGYSVSREKKERFSLILESASTNQTSMYLCASSLAGGSGTDTQYFGPGTRLTVL.

The J gene is TRBJ2-3, the V gene TRBV25-1; TRBD2 aligns across 8 bases. CDR1 MGHDK and CDR2 SYGVNS come from the germline V gene. Trimming cost V 5 bases and J 7 bases; bases outside gene matches: 8. The CDR3 totals 14 residues. CDR3 region: CASSSSGRSNTQYF. CDR3 DNA sequence: TGTGCCAGCAGTTCTAGCGGGCGGTCGAATACGCAGTATTTT.

The CDR3 DNA is TGTGCCAGCAGCTTAGGGGGGTGGGCTAGCGGGAGGCGGGCAGATACGCAGTATTTT. This codes for CASSLGGWASGRRADTQYF. The V gene is TRBV7-2, the J gene TRBJ2-3, with 11 bases identical to TRBD2. The CDR3 loop spans 19 amino acids. V gave up 1 base and J gave up 4 bases; unmatched junction bases: 13. Germline CDR1 and CDR2: SGHTA and FQGNSA.

This chain joins TRBV12-5 and TRBJ1-1, with TRBD1 identical over 7 bases. Germline CDR1 reads LGHNT; CDR2 reads FRNRAP. This CDR3 is 17 amino acids long. Trimming cost V 6 bases and J 3 bases; bases outside gene matches: 16. The CDR3 sequence is CASGPDRYKRGDTEAFF. CDR3 sequence (DNA): TGTGCTAGTGGCCCGGACAGGTATAAGCGCGGCGACACTGAAGCTTTCTTT.

This chain links TRBV5-5 with TRBJ1-2, with a weak D call TRBD1 (5 bases). The CDR3 totals 14 residues. CDR1 is SGHKS and CDR2 is YYEKEE in the germline V gene (reference sequence). With 4 bases removed from V and 7 bases from J, the gap between germline ends came to 17 bases. The DNA of the CDR3 is TGTGCCAGCAGCCCCCAGGTGGGGGGGAGTGGCTACACCTTC. This encodes CASSPQVGGSGYTF.

The gene calls are TRBV19 and TRBJ2-2, with 8 positions matching TRBD1. This CDR3 has 16 residues. Losses at the gene ends were 4 bases for V and 0 bases for J; bases not matched to a gene: 4. In germline, CDR1 is LNHDA, CDR2 SQIVND (reference sequence). The CDR3 region has the DNA TGTGCCAGTAGTAGGTGGACAGGGACGAACACCGGGGAGCTGTTTTTT. It encodes CASSRWTGTNTGELFF.

The V gene is TRBV11-2, the J gene TRBJ2-7, with 9 bases that match TRBD1. V was pared by 5 bases and J by 5 bases, with 7 bases of the junction left unmatched. This CDR3 has 14 residues. Germline CDR1 and CDR2: SGHAT and FQNNGV. Here the CDR3 DNA reads TGTGCCAGCAGCCCCGCGGGACAGGGTGACGAGCAGTACTTC. It encodes CASSPAGQGDEQYF.

J is TRBJ1-1 and V is TRBV6-4, with a possible D match to TRBD1 (6 bases). The V gene lost 6 bases and the J gene lost 1 base, with 12 bases spanning the gap. Per germline, CDR1 MRHNA and CDR2 SNTAGT. The CDR3 extends over 14 amino acids. In DNA form, the CDR3 reads TGTGCCAGCAGCCTAATGGACAGGAACACTGAAGCTTTCTTT. Translating gives CASSLMDRNTEAFF.

The chain uses TRBV5-4 and TRBJ1-2; 9 bases match TRBD1. The V gene end was trimmed by 5 bases and the J gene end by 4 bases; junction bases not matched to a gene: 3. CDR1 and CDR2 (germline): SGHNT, YYREEE (reference sequence). The CDR3 covers 13 residues. CDR3 in amino acids: CASRDRGGYGYTF. In DNA, the CDR3 is TGTGCCAGCAGAGACAGGGGGGGCTATGGCTACACCTTC.

This clone was seen just once. The junction departs from the called germline gene at one end, perhaps through a read error. The V and J genes are TRBV6-5 and TRBJ2-7; TRBD2 agrees at 8 bases. The CDR3 loop spans 11 amino acids. CDR1 MNHEY and CDR2 SVGAGI come from the germline V gene. The DNA for the CDR3 is TGTGCCAGCAGTCAGCCGGGACTAGTAGAGTTC. Amino acids: CASSQPGLVEF.

The CDR3 here is CASSRAGTGHYEQYF. CDR3 in DNA: TGTGCCAGCAGCCGTGCCGGGACAGGACACTACGAGCAGTACTTC. This chain uses TRBV5-4 with TRBJ2-7, with 8 bases matching TRBD1. From germline, CDR1 is SGHNT and CDR2 YYREEE (reference sequence). Trimming removed 4 bases from V and 3 bases from J; junction bases left unmatched: 9. The CDR3 loop spans 15 amino acids.

The V call is TRBV15, the J call TRBJ2-2, with 7 bases fitting TRBD1. The CDR3 is 16 amino acids. With 1 base clipped from V and 5 bases from J, the junction kept 7 bases outside the gene matches. Germline V gives CDR1 LNHNV, CDR2 YYDKDF (reference sequence). This CDR3 reads CATSRGQGLGTGELFF. The CDR3 DNA reads TGTGCCACCAGCAGAGGACAGGGCCTTGGGACCGGGGAGCTGTTTTTT.

This chain joins TRBV2 and TRBJ1-4, with D maybe TRBD1 (6 bases). The V gene lost 4 bases and the J gene lost 13 bases, with 13 bases spanning the gap. The germline CDR1 and CDR2 sequences are SNHLY and FYNNEI. This CDR3 contains 12 residues. The CDR3 nucleotides read TGTGCCAGCAGTGCGGACGTGGACAGACTGTTTTTT. Amino acid sequence: CASSADVDRLFF.

The chain has TRBV25-1 and TRBJ1-4; maybe TRBD1 (6 bases). Trimming took off 5 bases at V and 6 bases at J, with 13 bases between the two ends. The CDR3 runs 14 residues. CDR1 is MGHDK, CDR2 SYGVNS, per germline. The CDR3 sequence is CASSLDSTYEKLFF. For the CDR3, the DNA is TGTGCCAGCAGTCTGGACAGCACATATGAAAAACTGTTTTTT.

The V gene is TRBV7-8, the J gene TRBJ2-2, with 8 nucleotides matching TRBD2. Looked up from germline, CDR1 is SGHVS and CDR2 is FQNEAQ. V lost 5 bases to trimming and J lost 6 bases; unmatched junction nucleotides: 8. The CDR3 contains 15 residues. This CDR3 reads CASSLRGALAGELFF. CDR3 sequence (DNA): TGTGCCAGCAGCCTGCGGGGGGCGTTGGCCGGGGAGCTGTTTTTT.